These T cell receptor beta chains were read from a single sample in a study of blood T cell repertoires in COVID-19. Method: immunoSEQ multiplex PCR; TCRdb's copy keeps in-frame clones and lacks some. The table has over 65,000 clones, 81% seen once. The sample taken for sequencing was peripheral blood. The receptors originated from a man older than 75 with acute or convalescent COVID-19. Both conserved end residues are part of each CDR3. D genes are given only for firm matches. A clone size is listed for some rows: how often the clone was seen (once, few, many), or a class if it is expanded.

d_call,v_call,j_call,clone_size,cdr3_nt,cdr3_aa
-,TRBV28,TRBJ1-2,once,TGTGCCAGCAGACTGACAGGTGAGGATGGCTACACCTTC,CASRLTGEDGYTF
TRBD2,TRBV27,TRBJ2-2,-,TGTGCCAGCAGTTTGTCGGGACTAGCGGGAGGGCTGTACACCGGGGAGCTGTTTTTT,CASSLSGLAGGLYTGELFF
TRBD2,TRBV4-3,TRBJ2-1,once,TGCGCCAGCAGCCAGGGACTAGCGGACAATGAGCAGTTCTTC,CASSQGLADNEQFF
TRBD1,TRBV7-6,TRBJ2-5,-,TGTGCCAGCAGCCGGGGACAGGGAACACACCAAGAGACCCAGTACTTC,CASSRGQGTHQETQYF
-,TRBV30,TRBJ1-1,many,TGTGCCTGGAGTGACGACAGTGGGAACACTGAAGCTTTCTTT,CAWSDDSGNTEAFF
TRBD2,TRBV5-1,TRBJ2-1,-,TGCGCCAGCAGCGTGACTAGCGGGATCAATGAGCAGTTCTTC,CASSVTSGINEQFF
TRBD2,TRBV5-4,TRBJ2-2,-,TGTGCCAGCAGCCCTAGCGGTTTGAACACCGGGGAGCTGTTTTTT,CASSPSGLNTGELFF
TRBD1,TRBV30,TRBJ2-7,-,TGTGCCTGCCTGGACAGGGTACACGAGCAGTACTTC,CACLDRVHEQYF
TRBD1,TRBV5-1,TRBJ1-2,-,TGCGCCAGCAGCGTCGGGACAGGCGGGGTTGGCTACACCTTC,CASSVGTGGVGYTF
TRBD1,TRBV7-9,TRBJ2-7,few,TGTGCCAGCATCCGGACAGGGGGTTACGAGCAGTACTTC,CASIRTGGYEQYF
TRBD2,TRBV7-9,TRBJ2-1,-,TGTGCCAGCAGCTTAGGGACTAGCGGGAGGAATGAGCAGTTCTTC,CASSLGTSGRNEQFF
-,TRBV14,TRBJ2-1,-,TGTGCCAGCAGCCAAGCAGCAGGGATCCACAATGAGCAGTTCTTC,CASSQAAGIHNEQFF
TRBD1,TRBV28,TRBJ2-7,-,TGTGCCAGCAGTTTGGGGACAGGGGATTCCTACGAGCAGTACTTC,CASSLGTGDSYEQYF
-,TRBV5-1,TRBJ2-1,-,TGCGCCAGCAGCTTGGGCTCGGACAGCTCCTACAATGAGCAGTTCTTC,CASSLGSDSSYNEQFF
TRBD1,TRBV18,TRBJ1-1,once,TGTGCCAGCACAACCGGGACAGGGAAGGTTGAAGCTTTCTTT,CASTTGTGKVEAFF
-,TRBV6-5,TRBJ2-1,-,TGTGCCAGCAGGGCCGGGATCCCGCCTCAGGAGCAGTTCTTC,CASRAGIPPQEQFF
TRBD1,TRBV5-1,TRBJ2-1,-,TGCGCCAGCAGCATAGGGGGCAGCTCCTACAATGAGCAGTTCTTC,CASSIGGSSYNEQFF